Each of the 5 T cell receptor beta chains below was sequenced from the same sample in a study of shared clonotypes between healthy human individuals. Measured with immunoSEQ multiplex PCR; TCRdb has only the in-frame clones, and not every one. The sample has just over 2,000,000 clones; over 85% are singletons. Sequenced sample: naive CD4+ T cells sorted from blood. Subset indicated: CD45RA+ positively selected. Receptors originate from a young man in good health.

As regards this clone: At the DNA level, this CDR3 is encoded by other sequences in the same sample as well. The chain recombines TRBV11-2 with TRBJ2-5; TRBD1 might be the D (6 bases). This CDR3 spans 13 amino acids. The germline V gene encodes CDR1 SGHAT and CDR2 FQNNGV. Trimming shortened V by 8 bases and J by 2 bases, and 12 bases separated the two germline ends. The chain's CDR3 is CASGTGLQETQYF. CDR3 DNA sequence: TGTGCCAGCGGCACAGGGTTACAAGAGACCCAGTACTTC.

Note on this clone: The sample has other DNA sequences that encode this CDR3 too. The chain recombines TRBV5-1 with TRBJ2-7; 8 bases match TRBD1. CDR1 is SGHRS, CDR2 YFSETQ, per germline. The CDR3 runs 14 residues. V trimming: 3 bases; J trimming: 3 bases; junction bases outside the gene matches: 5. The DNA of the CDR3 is TGCGCCAGCAGCTCTGGGACAGGTAACTACGAGCAGTACTTC. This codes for CASSSGTGNYEQYF.

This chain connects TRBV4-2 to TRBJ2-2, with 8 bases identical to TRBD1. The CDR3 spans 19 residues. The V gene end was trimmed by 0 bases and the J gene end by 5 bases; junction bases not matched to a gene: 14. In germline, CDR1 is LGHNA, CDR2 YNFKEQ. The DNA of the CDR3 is TGTGCCAGCAGCCAAGACCCGCGGACAGGGCGAGAGGGAACCGGGGAGCTGTTTTTT. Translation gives CASSQDPRTGREGTGELFF.

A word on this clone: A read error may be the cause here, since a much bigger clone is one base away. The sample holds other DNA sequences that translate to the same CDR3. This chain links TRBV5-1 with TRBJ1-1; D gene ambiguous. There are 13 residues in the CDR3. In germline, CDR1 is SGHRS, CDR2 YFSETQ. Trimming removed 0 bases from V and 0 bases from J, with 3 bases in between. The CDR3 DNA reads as TGCGCCAGCAGCTTGGCATTGAACACTGAAGCTTTCTTT. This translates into CASSLALNTEAFF.

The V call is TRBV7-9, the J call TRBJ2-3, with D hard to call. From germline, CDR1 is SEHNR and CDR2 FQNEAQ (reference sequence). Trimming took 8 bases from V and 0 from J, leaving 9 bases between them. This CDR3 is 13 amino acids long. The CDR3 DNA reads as TGTGCCAGCGCCGTCGGGAGCACAGATACGCAGTATTTT. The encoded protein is CASAVGSTDTQYF.